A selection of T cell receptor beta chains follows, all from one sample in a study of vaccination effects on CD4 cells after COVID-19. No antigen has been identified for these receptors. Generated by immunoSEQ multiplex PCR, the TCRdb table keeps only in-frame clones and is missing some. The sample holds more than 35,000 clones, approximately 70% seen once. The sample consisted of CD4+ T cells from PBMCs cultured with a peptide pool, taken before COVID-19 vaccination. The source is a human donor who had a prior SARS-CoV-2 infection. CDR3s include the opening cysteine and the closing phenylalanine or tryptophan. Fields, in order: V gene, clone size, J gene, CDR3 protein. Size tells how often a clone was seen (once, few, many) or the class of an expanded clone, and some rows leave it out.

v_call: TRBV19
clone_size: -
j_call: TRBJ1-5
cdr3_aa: CASSFPPGGWANQPQHF

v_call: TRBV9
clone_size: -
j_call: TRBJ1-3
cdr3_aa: CASSVGVGAGNTIYF

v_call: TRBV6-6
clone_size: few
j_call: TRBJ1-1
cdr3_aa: CASSYSLGSPAFF

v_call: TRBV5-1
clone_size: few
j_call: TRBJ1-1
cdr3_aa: CASRDTNMGGGTEAFF

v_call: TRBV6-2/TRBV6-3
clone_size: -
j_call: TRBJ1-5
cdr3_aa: CASSYSGQGSNQPQHF

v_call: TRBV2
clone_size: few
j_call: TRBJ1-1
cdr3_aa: CASSDRYRGLGQAFF

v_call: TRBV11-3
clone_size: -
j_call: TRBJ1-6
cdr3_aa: CASSLGIDSNNSPLHF

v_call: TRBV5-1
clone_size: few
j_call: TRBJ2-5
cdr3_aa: CASSLPGGETQYF

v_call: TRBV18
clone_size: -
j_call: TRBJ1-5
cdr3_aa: CASSPRTGSSNQPQHF

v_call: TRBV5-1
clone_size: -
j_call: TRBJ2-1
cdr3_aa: CASSLAGTSVDNEQFF

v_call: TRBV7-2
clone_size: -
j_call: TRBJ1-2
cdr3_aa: CASSARALDGYTF

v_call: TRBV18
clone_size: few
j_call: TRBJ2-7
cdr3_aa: CASSPRRSPEGDEQYF

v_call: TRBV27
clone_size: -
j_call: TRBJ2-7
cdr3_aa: CASSGQGAYEQYF

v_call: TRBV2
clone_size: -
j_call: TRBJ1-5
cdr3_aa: CASSEVTGGAPQHF

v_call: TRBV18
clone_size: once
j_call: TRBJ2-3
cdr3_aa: CASSPNPGRASTDTQYF

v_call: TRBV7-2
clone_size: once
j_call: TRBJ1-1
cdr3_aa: CASSPVGKNTEAFF

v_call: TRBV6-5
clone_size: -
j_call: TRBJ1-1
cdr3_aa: CASSYGIQANTEAFF

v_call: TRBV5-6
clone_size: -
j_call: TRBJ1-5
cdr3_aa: CASSLSPGQGALSNQPQHF

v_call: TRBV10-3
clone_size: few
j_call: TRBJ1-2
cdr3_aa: CAISALAGVWYGYTF

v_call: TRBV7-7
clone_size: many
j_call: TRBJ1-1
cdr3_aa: CASSQQAGTEAFF

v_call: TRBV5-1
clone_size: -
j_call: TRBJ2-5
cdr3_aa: CASSLGGTRVGETQYF

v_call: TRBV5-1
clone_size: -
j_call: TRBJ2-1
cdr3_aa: CASSSSGGAVYNEQFF

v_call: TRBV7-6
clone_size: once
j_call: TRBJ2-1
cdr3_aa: CASSNQRERTYNEQFF

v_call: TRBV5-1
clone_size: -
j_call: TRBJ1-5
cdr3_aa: CASSLVGLPNQPQHF

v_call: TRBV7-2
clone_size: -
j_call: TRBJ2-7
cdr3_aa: CASSPSGGLSYEQYF

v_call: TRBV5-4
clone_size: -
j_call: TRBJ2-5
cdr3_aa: CASSTKTGTNKQETQYF

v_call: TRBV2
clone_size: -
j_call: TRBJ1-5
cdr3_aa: CASSFDRGGQPQHF

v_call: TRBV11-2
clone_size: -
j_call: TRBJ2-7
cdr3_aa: CASSWVEFGEQYF

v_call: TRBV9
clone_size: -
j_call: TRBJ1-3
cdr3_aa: CASSVEIGEVGNTIYF

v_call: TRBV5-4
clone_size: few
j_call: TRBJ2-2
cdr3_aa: CASSSTGGNTGELFF

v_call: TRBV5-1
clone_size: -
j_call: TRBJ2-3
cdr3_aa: CASGRLGGTDTQYF

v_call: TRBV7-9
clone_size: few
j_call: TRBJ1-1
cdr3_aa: CASSLGQGTEAFF

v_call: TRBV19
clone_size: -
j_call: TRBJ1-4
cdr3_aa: CASSIGEKLFF

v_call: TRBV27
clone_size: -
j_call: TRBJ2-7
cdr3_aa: CASSLKPLGTYEQYF

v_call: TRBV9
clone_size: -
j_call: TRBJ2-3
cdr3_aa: CASSVVDRTTDTQYF

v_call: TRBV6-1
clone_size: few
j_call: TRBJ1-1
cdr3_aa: CASSEDRGLGTEAFF

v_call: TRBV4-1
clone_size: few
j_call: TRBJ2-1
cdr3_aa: CASSQEVRLDYNEQFF

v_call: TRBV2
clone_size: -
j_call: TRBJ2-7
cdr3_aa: CASSVVGTATPVEQYF

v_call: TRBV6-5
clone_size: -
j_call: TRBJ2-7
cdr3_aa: CASSLRQSSYEQYF

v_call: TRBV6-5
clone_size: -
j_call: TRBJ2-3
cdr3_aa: CASSQRLGTDTQYF

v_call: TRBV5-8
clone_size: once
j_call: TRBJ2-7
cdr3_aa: CASSLRVSDEQYF

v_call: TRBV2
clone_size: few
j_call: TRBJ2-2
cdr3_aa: CASSEAWTGELFF

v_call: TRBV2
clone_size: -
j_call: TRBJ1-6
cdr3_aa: CASSPRQGSYNSPLHF